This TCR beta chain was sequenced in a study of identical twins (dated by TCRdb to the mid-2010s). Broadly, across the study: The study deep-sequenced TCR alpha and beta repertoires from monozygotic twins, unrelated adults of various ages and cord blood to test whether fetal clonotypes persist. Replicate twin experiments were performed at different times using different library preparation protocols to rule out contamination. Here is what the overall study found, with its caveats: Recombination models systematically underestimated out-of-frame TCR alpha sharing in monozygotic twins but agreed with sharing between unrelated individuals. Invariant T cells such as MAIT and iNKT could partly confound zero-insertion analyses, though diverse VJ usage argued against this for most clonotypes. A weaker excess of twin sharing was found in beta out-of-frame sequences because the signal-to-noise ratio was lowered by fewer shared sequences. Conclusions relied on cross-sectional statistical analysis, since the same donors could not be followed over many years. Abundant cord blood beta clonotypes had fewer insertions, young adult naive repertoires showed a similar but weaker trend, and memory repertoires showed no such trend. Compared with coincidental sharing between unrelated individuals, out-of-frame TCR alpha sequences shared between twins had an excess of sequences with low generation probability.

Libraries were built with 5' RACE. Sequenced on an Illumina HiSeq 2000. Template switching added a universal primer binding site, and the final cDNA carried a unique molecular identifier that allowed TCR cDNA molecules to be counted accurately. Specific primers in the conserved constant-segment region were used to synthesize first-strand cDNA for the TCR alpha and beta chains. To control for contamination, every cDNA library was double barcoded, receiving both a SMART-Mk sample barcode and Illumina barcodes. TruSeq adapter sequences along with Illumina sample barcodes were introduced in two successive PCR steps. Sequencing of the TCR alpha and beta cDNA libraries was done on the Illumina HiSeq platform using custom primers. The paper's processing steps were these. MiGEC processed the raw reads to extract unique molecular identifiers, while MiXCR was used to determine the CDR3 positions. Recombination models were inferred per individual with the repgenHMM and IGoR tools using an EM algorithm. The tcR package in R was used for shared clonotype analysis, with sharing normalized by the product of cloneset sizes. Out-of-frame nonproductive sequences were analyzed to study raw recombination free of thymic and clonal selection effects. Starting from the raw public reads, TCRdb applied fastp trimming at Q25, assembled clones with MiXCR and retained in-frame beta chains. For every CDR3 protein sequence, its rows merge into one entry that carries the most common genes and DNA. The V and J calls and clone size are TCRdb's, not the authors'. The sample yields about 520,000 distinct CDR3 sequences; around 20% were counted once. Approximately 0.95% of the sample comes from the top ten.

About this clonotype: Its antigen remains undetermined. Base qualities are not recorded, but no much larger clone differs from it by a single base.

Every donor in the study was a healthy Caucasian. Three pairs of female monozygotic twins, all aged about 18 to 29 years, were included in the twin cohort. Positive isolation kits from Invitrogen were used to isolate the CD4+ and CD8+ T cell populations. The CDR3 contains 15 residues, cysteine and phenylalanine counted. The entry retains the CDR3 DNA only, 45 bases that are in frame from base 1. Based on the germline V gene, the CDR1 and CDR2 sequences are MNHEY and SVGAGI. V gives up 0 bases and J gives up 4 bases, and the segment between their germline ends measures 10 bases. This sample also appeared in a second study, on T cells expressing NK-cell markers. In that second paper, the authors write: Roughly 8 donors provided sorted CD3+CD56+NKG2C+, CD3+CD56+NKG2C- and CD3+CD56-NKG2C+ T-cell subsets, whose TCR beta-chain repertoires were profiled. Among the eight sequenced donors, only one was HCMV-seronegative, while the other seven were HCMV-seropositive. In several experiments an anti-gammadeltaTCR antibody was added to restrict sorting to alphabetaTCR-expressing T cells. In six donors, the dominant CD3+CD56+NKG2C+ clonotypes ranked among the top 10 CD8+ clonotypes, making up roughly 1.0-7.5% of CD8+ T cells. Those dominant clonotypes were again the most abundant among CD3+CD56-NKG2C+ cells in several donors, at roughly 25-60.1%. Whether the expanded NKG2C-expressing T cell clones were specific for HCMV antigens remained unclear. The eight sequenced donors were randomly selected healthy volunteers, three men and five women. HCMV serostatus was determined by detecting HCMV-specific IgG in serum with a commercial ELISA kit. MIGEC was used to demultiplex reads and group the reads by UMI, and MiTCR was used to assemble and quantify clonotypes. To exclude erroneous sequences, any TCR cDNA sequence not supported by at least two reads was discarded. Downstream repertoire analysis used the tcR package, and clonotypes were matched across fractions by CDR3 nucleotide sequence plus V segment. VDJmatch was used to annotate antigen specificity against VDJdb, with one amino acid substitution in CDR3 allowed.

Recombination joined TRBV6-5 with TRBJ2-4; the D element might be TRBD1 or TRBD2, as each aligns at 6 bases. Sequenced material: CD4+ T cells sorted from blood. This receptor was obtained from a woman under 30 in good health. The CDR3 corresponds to CASSYSGGRKNIQYF. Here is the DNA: TGTGCCAGCAGTTACTCGGGGGGCCGGAAAAACATTCAGTACTTC.